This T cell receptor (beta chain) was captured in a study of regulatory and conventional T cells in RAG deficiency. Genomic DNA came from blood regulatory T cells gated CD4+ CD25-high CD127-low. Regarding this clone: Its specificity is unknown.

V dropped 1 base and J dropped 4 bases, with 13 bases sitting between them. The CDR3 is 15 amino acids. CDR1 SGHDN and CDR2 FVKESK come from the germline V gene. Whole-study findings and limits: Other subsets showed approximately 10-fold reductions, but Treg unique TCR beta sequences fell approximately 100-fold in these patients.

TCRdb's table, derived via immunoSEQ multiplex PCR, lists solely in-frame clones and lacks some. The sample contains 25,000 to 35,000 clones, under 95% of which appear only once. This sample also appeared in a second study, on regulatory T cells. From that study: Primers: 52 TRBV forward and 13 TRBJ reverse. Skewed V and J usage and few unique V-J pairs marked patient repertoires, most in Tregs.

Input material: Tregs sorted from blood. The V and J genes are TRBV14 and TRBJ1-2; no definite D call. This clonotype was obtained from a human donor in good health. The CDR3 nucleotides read TGTGCCAGCAGCCAAGGGTCACGGGGAATCTATGGCTACACCTTC. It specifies CASSQGSRGIYGYTF.